This TCR beta chain was identified in a study of HIV-infected patients and healthy controls. cDNA was made from about 500 ng RNA using alpha and beta constant primers. Each of the alpha and beta chains got its own library through chain-specific third strand synthesis with indices. A single primer pair per chain amplified all rearrangements, with per-molecule barcodes. One entry per CDR3 protein results from TCRdb running MiXCR on the 5' RACE reads. This table holds around 9,000 distinct CDR3 sequences, around 5.8% found once. Study-wide results and limits: HIV-infected patients and controls differed significantly in mean usage of eight alpha and eight beta V genes. Healthy control repertoires had roughly threefold more distinct CDR3s than untreated HIV+ repertoires, and higher Shannon diversity. Comparisons were complicated because patients and controls had unequal numbers of distinct sequences.

This clonotype showed up many times. Its specificity is unknown. Trimming took 1 base from V and 4 from J, leaving 10 bases between them. Germline loops: CDR1 SGHTA, CDR2 FQGNSA. The CDR3 is made up of 14 amino acids. All unsorted peripheral T cells were captured because whole blood was used without fractionation. The sequence derives from an adult in good health. This chain connects TRBV7-2 to TRBJ2-5, with D perhaps matching TRBD1 (6 bases). The sequenced sample was blood. The CDR3 loop is CASSLEQGRETQYF. The CDR3 coding sequence is TGTGCCAGCAGCTTAGAACAGGGCAGAGAGACCCAGTACTTC.